This T cell receptor beta chain was recorded in a study of blood T cell repertoires in COVID-19. In the authors' workflow: Amplification of reference gene primers was used by the study to estimate nucleated cell counts. Profiled with immunoSEQ multiplex PCR; TCRdb holds only in-frame clones, not every one. V, J and clone size were drawn from that table, and D and trimming were deduced from the DNA. The data show 170,000 or so clones, with approximately 83% seen just once and about 1.5% held by the top ten. The CDR3 spans 15 residues. Trimming took off 5 bases at V and 0 bases at J, with 14 bases between the two ends. Germline-derived CDR1 and CDR2 are MDHEN and SYDVKM.

This receptor was identified in a human donor in a cohort sampled during active COVID-19. The chain is built from TRBV28 and TRBJ2-7; D uncertain. Sample: peripheral blood. The CDR3 nucleotides are TGTGCCAGCAGTGCATTGCACCTCAGCTCCTACGAGCAGTACTTC. Its translation is CASSALHLSSYEQYF.